The 9 T cell receptor beta chains listed next were all sequenced from one sample in a study of OX40 agonist ivuxolimab in advanced cancers. Sequencing was performed with immunoSEQ multiplex PCR; in TCRdb, only in-frame clones are kept and a portion is missing. The table has roughly 16,000 clones, about 86% seen once. The source material was CD4+ or CD8+ T cells sorted from blood, sampled in a trial of the OX40 agonist ivuxolimab. The receptors originated from an adult with an advanced solid tumor such as melanoma, head and neck, liver or kidney cancer.

The chain combines TRBV6-5 with TRBJ2-1, with TRBD2 matching 8 bases. The ends lost 2 bases at V and 6 bases at J; junction bases unmatched: 9. CDR3 size: 16 residues. Germline assignment: CDR1 MNHEY and CDR2 SVGAGI. CDR3 bases: TGTGCCAGCAGTTACCGCGGGACTAGTCGGGCCAATGAGCAGTTCTTC. Its translation: CASSYRGTSRANEQFF.

The J gene is TRBJ1-1, the V gene TRBV15; TRBD1 matches 9 bases. There are 18 residues in the CDR3. Germline V lookup: CDR1 LNHNV, CDR2 YYDKDF (reference sequence). Trimming took 3 bases from V and 7 from J; bases not matched to a gene: 18. The CDR3 spells CATSRGGGQGPGKFEAFF. CDR3 nucleotides: TGTGCCACCAGCAGGGGGGGCGGACAGGGGCCCGGGAAGTTTGAAGCTTTCTTT.

The chain recombines TRBV28 with TRBJ2-2; D possibly corresponds to TRBD1 (5 bases). The CDR3 has 16 residues. Looked up from germline, CDR1 is MDHEN and CDR2 is SYDVKM. The ends were cut back, 3 bases at V and 3 bases at J, with 14 bases in the middle. The CDR3 DNA reads as TGTGCCAGCAGTTTTTTAGGGCAGGGTCACACCGGGGAGCTGTTTTTT. Translation gives CASSFLGQGHTGELFF.

In nucleotides, the CDR3 is TGCGCCAGCAGCCCTGGGACAGGGCCCTACGAGCAGTACTTC. Residues: CASSPGTGPYEQYF. The chain joins TRBV5-1 to TRBJ2-7, with 9 nucleotides matching TRBD1. Trimming cost V 4 bases and J 2 bases; bases outside gene matches: 4. The CDR3 covers 14 residues. In germline, CDR1 is SGHRS, CDR2 YFSETQ.

This clone turned up a few times. V usage is TRBV15 and J usage is TRBJ2-7, with a possible D match to TRBD2 (6 bases). This CDR3 is 16 amino acids long. Per the germline V gene, CDR1 is LNHNV and CDR2 is YYDKDF (reference sequence). With 0 bases removed from V and 0 bases from J, the gap between germline ends came to 12 bases. CDR3 coding DNA: TGTGCCACCAGCAGAGATCTTCCCGGGAGCTCCTACGAGCAGTACTTC. This gives the protein CATSRDLPGSSYEQYF.

V gene TRBV18 combines with J gene TRBJ2-5; D is unclear. The assigned J gene may be wrong: the sequence end matches TRBJ2-7 better. Germline CDR1 KGHSH, CDR2 LQKENI. The CDR3 length is 14 residues. In DNA form, the CDR3 reads TGTGCCAGCTCCGATCCCTCTGGGACCTACGAGCAGTACTTC. Amino acids: CASSDPSGTYEQYF.

The chain has TRBV2 and TRBJ2-3; tentative D call: TRBD1 (6 bases). V lost 7 bases and J 0 bases, leaving 11 bases between the germline ends. From germline, CDR1 is SNHLY and CDR2 FYNNEI. The CDR3 is 14 amino acids. The CDR3 here is CASNLQGSTDTQYF. Here the CDR3 DNA reads TGTGCCAGCAACTTACAGGGAAGCACAGATACGCAGTATTTT.

This sequence joins TRBV10-3 and TRBJ1-1; 10 nucleotides align to TRBD1. V lost 6 bases, J lost 7 bases, and 8 bases stayed unmatched. The length of the CDR3 is 14 residues. CDR1 and CDR2 from the germline V gene are ENHRY and SYGVKD. For the CDR3, the DNA is TGTGCCATCAGCCCGACAGGGGGCAGGGGTGAAGCTTTCTTT. The encoded protein is CAISPTGGRGEAFF.

The CDR3: CASSTRTAGELFF. CDR3 in DNA: TGTGCCAGCAGCACAAGGACAGCCGGGGAGCTGTTTTTT. The genes are TRBV11-1 and TRBJ2-2, with a possible D match to TRBD1 (6 bases). Germline assignment: CDR1 SGHAT and CDR2 FQDESV (reference sequence). Trimming took 5 bases from V and 6 from J, leaving 10 bases between them. This CDR3 is built from 13 residues.